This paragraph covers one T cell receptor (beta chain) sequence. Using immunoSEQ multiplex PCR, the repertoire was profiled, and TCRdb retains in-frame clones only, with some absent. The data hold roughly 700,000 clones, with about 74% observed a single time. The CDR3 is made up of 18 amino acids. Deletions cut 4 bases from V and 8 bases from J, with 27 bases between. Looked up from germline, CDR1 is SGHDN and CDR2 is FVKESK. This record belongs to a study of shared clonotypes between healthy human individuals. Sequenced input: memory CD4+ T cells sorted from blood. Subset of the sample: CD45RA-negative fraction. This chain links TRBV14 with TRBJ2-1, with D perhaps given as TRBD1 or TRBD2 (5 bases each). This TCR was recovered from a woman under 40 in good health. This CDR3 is CASSRSQSGTARIHEQFF. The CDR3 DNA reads TGTGCCAGCAGCCGATCACAATCCGGGACCGCGCGGATCCATGAGCAGTTCTTC. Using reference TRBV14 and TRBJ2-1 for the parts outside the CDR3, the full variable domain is EAGVTQFPSHSVIEKGQTVTLRCDPISGHDNLYWYRRVMGKEIKFLLHFVKESKQDESGMPNNRFLAERTGGTYSTLKVQPAELEDSGVYFCASSRSQSGTARIHEQFFGPGTRLTVL.